The T cell receptor beta chain described here comes from a study of blood T cell repertoires in COVID-19 (dated by TCRdb to the early 2020s). For the study in its entirety: The collaborator samples originated in the United States, Italy and Spain and spanned the acute and convalescent phases of COVID-19. Subjects who had been exposed to COVID-19, were actively infected with it, or had recovered from it provided the deeply sampled blood TCRbeta repertoires that made up the dataset. The prospective study material was composed of cDNA or gDNA derived from T cells, B-cell-depleted T cells, or PBMCs. Samples were obtained from the ongoing ImmuneRACE study (first 160 participants) and from 1,000 to 1,500 subjects provided by 6 global collaborators. A freely available public database, intended as a resource for researchers studying the immune response to SARS-CoV-2, is where the repertoires were released. Where available, HLA class I and class II types were taken from metadata supplied by the sample provider and were not determined by assay-based typing. A de-identified subject ID, COVID-19 status, age in years and sex were almost always included in the sample metadata. Findings and caveats that apply to the study as a whole: How much clinical and demographic metadata was included differed by source and by participant, and the metadata was provided uncurated.

From the cysteine up to the phenylalanine, the CDR3 has a length of 14 residues. Just the 42-base CDR3 DNA is kept, in frame starting at base 1. V is pruned by 5 bases and J by 6 bases, leaving 5 bases of the junction without a gene match. CDR1 and CDR2 are read off the germline V gene as ENHRY and SYGVKD. TCRbeta CDR3 regions were amplified from genomic DNA by means of the immunoSEQ Assay, a bias-controlled multiplex PCR. Per the original workflow: The number of nucleated cells in each sample was estimated by amplification of reference gene primers within the assay. Sequence reads were collapsed and filtered to measure the absolute abundance of every unique TCRbeta CDR3 rearrangement. Productive Simpson clonality was computed per sample as the square root of Simpson's diversity index over productive rearrangements. This is the immuneACCESS table as TCRdb keeps it, with only in-frame sequences that have V and J called. A part of the clones is gone; compared with another copy, unresolved V genes explain less than half, and the rest is unexplained. V, J and clone size reflect that table, while D and trimming were determined from the DNA. The sample table lists 300,000 to 400,000 clones, roughly 90% of them with a count of one. 3.9% of the sample lies in the top ten.

Turning to this clone: What this receptor recognizes is not known. Per-base quality was not reported, and no clone a single base away is much larger than it.

In the prospective study, participants were roughly 18 to 89 years old, resided in about two dozen geographic areas of the United States, and were enrolled through a virtual design. In the prospective study, cohorts were assigned on the basis of participant-reported clinical history obtained from a screening survey and a study questionnaire. Exposed participants had been in contact, within 2 weeks of entering the study, with a person who had a PCR-confirmed or clinician-diagnosed case of COVID-19. In the prospective study, whole blood, serum and a nasopharyngeal or oropharyngeal swab were collected from each participant by mobile phlebotomists. Participants in the prospective study had the option to provide additional blood draws and questionnaires over a roughly 2-month period. Before DNA extraction, prospective study blood samples were shipped either frozen or at room temperature.

Sequenced: PBMCs or T cells enriched from blood (not recorded which). The chain joins TRBV10-3 to TRBJ2-2, and 8 bases in between align with TRBD2. The source is a woman in her thirties who had been exposed to COVID-19. The CDR3 protein is CAISRGGKSGELFF. Read as DNA, the sequence is TGTGCCATCAGTCGGGGGGGCAAGTCCGGGGAGCTGTTTTTT.